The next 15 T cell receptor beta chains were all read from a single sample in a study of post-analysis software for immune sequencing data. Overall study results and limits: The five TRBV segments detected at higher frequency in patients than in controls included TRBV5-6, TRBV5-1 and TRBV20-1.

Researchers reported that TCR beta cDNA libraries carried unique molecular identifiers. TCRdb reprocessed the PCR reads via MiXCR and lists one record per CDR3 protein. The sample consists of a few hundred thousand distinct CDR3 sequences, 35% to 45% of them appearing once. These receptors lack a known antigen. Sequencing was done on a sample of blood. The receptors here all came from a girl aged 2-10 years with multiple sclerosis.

In DNA form, the CDR3 reads TGTGCCAGCAGTATTCTGGGGGCGGACACTGAAGCTTTCTTT. Translation: CASSILGADTEAFF. V and J are TRBV12-3 or TRBV12-4 and TRBJ1-1, with D possibly TRBD1 on 6 matching bases. Trimming took 5 bases from V and 3 from J, leaving 13 bases between them. CDR3 size: 14 residues.

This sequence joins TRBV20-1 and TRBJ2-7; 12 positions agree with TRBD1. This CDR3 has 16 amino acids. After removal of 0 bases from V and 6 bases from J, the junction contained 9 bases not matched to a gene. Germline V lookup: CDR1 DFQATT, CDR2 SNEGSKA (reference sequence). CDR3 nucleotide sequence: TGCAGTGCTAGAGATTTGGGACAGGGGGCCTATCGCGAGCAGTACTTC. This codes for CSARDLGQGAYREQYF.

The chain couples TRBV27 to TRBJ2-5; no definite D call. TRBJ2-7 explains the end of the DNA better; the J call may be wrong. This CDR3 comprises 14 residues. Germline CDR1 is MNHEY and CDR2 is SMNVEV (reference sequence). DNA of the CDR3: TGTGCCAGCAGTACAATACCCCCGCACTACGAGCAGTACTTC. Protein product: CASSTIPPHYEQYF.

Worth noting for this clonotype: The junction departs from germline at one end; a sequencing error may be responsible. In DNA form, the CDR3 reads TGTGCCATCGGTGAGTCGGTCAGGAGACCCTACGAGCAGTACTTC. Its translation: CAIGESVRRPYEQYF. The chain combines TRBV10-3 with TRBJ2-7; D call uncertain. CDR1 is ENHRY, CDR2 SYGVKD, per germline. The CDR3 consists of 15 residues.

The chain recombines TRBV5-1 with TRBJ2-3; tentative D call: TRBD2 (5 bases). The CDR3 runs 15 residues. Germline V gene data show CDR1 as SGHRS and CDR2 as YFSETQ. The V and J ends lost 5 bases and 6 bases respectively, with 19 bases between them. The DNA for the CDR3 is TGCGCCAGCAGACTCGGCCACGATCGAGGGGATACGCAGTATTTT. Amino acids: CASRLGHDRGDTQYF.

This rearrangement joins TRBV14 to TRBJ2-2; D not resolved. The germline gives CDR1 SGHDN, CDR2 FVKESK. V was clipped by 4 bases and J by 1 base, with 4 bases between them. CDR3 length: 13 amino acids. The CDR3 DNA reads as TGTGCCAGCAGCCCCAAGAACACCGGGGAGCTGTTTTTT. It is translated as CASSPKNTGELFF.

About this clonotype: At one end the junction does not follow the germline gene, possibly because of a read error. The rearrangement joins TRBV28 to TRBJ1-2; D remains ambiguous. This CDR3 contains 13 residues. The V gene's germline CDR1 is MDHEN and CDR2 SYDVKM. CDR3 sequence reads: CTSSLGRGYGYTF. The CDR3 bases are TGTACCAGCAGTTTAGGACGCGGCTATGGCTACACCTTC.

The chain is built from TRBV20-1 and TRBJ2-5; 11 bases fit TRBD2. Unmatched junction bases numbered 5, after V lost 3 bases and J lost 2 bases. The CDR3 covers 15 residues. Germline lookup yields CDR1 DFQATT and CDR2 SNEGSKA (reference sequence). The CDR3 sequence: CSASVLAGAQETQYF. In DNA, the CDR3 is TGCAGTGCTAGCGTACTAGCGGGGGCTCAAGAGACCCAGTACTTC.

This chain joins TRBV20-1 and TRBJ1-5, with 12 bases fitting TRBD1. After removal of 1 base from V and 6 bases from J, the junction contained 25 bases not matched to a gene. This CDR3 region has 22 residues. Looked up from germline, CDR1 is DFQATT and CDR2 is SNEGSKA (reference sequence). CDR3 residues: CSARAPGRVLAGTGGAGQPQHF. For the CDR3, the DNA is TGCAGTGCTAGAGCTCCTGGTAGGGTGTTGGCCGGGACAGGGGGCGCGGGTCAGCCCCAGCATTTT.

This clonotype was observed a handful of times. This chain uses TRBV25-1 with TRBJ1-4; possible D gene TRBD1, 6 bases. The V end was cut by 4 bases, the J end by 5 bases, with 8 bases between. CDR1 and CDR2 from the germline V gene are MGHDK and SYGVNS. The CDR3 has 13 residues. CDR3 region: CASSGTENEKLFF. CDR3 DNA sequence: TGTGCCAGCAGTGGGACAGAAAATGAAAAACTGTTTTTT.

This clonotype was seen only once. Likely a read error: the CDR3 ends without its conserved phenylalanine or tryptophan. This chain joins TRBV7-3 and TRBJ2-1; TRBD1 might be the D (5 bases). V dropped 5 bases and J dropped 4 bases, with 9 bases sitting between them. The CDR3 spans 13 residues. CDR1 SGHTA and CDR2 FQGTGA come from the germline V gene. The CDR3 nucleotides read TGTGCCAGCAGCCCCTACAGGTACAATGAGCAGTTCGTC. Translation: CASSPYRYNEQFV.

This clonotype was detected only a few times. This CDR3 is CASSLVGTGSNNEQFF. The CDR3, as DNA: TGTGCCAGCAGTTTAGTCGGGACAGGGTCCAACAATGAGCAGTTCTTC. This chain uses TRBV12-3 or TRBV12-4 with TRBJ2-1; TRBD1 agrees at 9 bases. CDR3 size: 16 residues. V lost 1 base to trimming and J lost 5 bases; unmatched junction nucleotides: 6.

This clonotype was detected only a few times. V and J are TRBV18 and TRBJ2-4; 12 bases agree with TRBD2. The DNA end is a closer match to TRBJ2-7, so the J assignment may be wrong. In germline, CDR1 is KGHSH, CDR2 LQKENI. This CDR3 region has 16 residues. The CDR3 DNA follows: TGTGCCAGCTCACCCCCAGGACTAGCGGGACGGTACGAGCAGTACTTC. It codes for CASSPPGLAGRYEQYF.

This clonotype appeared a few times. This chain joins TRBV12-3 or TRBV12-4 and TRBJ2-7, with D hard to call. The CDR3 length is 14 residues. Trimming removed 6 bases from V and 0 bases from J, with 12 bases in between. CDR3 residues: CASSHTYSSYEQYF. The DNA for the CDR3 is TGTGCCAGCAGCCACACTTATAGCTCCTACGAGCAGTACTTC.

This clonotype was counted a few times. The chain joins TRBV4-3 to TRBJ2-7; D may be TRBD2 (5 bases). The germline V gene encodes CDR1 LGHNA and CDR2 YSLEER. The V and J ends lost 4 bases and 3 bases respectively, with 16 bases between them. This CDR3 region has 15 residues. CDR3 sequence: CASSLGLANIYEQYF. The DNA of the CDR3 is TGCGCCAGCAGCCTCGGTCTAGCTAATATCTACGAGCAGTACTTC.